Sequencing of this T cell receptor (beta chain) was carried out in a study of PD-L1 blockade in urothelial cancer. Study summary: T cells numbered a median of roughly 150,000 in the blood samples.

The junction had 6 bases not matched to a gene; V was cut back by 6 bases and J by 5 bases. Germline V gives CDR1 KGHSH, CDR2 LQKENI. This CDR3 contains 13 residues. Libraries were prepared by immunoSEQ multiplex PCR; TCRdb keeps only in-frame clonotypes and omits some of them. The sample shows about 95,000 clones, around nine tenths of them seen only once. Time point described: pretreatment peripheral blood. Per patient, between 1 and 8 samples were collected at pretreatment and on-treatment time points. Sequencing was performed on PBMCs, taken around atezolizumab (anti-PD-L1) treatment. The V call is TRBV18, the J call TRBJ2-5; 7 bases line up with TRBD2. This TCR came from a man in his sixties with urothelial cancer. CDR3 sequence (DNA): TGTGCCAGCTCCTCCTGGGGAGGGGAGACCCAGTACTTC. It specifies CASSSWGGETQYF.